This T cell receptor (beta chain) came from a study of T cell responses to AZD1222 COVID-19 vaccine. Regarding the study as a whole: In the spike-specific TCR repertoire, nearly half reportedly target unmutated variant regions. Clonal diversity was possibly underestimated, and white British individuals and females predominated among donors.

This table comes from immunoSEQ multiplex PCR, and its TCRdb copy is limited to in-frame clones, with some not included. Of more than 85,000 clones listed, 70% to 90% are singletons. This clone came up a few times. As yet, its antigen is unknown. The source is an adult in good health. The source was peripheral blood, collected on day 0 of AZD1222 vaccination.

CDR3 bases: TGTGCCACCAGCAGAGCGGGAGGGACAACTGAAGCTTTCTTT. It is translated as CATSRAGGTTEAFF. The chain recombines TRBV15 with TRBJ1-1, with TRBD1 as a possible D gene (6 bases). Germline CDR1 LNHNV, CDR2 YYDKDF (reference sequence). Trimming stripped 1 base from V and 5 bases from J, with 11 bases between. The CDR3 runs to 14 residues.